This T cell receptor (beta chain) derives from a study of neoadjuvant anti-PD-1 for oral cavity cancer. The V and J ends lost 6 bases and 2 bases respectively, with 26 bases between them. Looked up from germline, CDR1 is MNHEY and CDR2 is SMNVEV (reference sequence). This CDR3 contains 18 residues. A few counts support this clone. Assay used: immunoSEQ multiplex PCR; TCRdb lists only in-frame clones, some missing. The repertoire has over 15,000 clones, roughly 69% of them found once; the top ten carry over 2%. This sequence joins TRBV27 and TRBJ2-7; D is perhaps TRBD2 (9 bases). Sequencing was performed on PBMCs, taken before nivolumab (anti-PD-1) treatment. The origin of this receptor is a person aged 40 to 85 with oral cavity squamous cell carcinoma. CDR3 amino acids: CASSMTPGGRGRAYEQYF. The CDR3 region has the DNA TGTGCCAGCAGCATGACGCCAGGGGGCCGCGGGAGGGCCTACGAGCAGTACTTC.